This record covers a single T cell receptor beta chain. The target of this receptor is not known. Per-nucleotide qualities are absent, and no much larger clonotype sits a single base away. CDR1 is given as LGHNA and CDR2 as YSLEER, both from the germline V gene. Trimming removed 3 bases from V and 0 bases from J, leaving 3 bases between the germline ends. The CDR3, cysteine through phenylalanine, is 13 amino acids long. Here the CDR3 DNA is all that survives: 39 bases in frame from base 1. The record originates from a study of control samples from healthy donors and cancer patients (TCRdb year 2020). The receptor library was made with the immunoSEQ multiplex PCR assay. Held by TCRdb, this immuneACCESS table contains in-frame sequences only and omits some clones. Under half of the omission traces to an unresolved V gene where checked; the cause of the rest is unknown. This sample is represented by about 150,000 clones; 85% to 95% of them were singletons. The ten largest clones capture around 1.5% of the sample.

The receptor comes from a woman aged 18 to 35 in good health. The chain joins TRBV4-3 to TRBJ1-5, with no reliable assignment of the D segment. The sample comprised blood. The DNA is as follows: TGCGCCAGCAGCCAGTATAGCAATCAGCCCCAGCATTTT. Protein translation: CASSQYSNQPQHF.